This T cell receptor beta chain originates from a study of response to subunit inactivated influenza vaccine. TCRdb re-called the RT-PCR reads with MiXCR, one entry per CDR3 protein. The data hold approximately 300,000 distinct CDR3 sequences, with over 20% observed a single time. Germline V gene sequence: CDR1 LGHNA, CDR2 YSLEER. The trim removed 1 base at V and 6 bases at J, leaving 10 bases unmatched. The CDR3 totals 16 residues. This TCR came from a man aged 45 to 70 who received an inactivated influenza vaccine. Sequences were derived from PBMCs from blood, sampled roughly 20 months after vaccination. The V and J genes are TRBV4-3 and TRBJ1-1; 8 bases map to TRBD1. The CDR3 DNA reads TGCGCCAGCAGCCAAGGTTTGAGACAGGGGAAGGCTGAAGCTTTCTTT. Protein sequence: CASSQGLRQGKAEAFF.